One and the same sample provided the 10 T cell receptor beta chains below, sequenced in a study of T cells in Graves' hyperthyroidism and ophthalmopathy. The source material, RNA transcripts, was used to amplify TCR beta CDR3 regions. HTBI primers drove first-round RT-PCR of the TCR CDR3. TCRdb fed the multiplex PCR reads into MiXCR, producing one record per CDR3 protein. The profile shows approximately 560,000 distinct CDR3 sequences, 40% to 55% of them singletons. The sequencing input was peripheral blood or thyroid tissue (not recorded which). The receptors originated from a woman younger than 30 with Graves' hyperthyroidism.

In its sample, this clonotype was seen many times. The chain is built from TRBV7-9 and TRBJ1-6; weak D call: TRBD1 (6 bases). Per germline, CDR1 SEHNR and CDR2 FQNEAQ (reference sequence). V was shortened by 1 base and J by 8 bases, with 9 bases between the two germline ends. The length of the CDR3 is 14 residues. The CDR3 nucleotides read TGTGCCAGCAGCTTAGGGGGGGCGCATTCACCCCTCCACTTT. Its translation: CASSLGGAHSPLHF.

This rearrangement joins TRBV2 to TRBJ2-5; TRBD1 agrees at 8 bases. Per the germline V gene, CDR1 is SNHLY and CDR2 is FYNNEI. V trimming: 8 bases; J trimming: 4 bases; junction bases outside the gene matches: 3. This CDR3 region has 12 residues. The CDR3 region is CASQGAGETQYF. The DNA for the CDR3 is TGTGCCAGCCAGGGGGCGGGAGAGACCCAGTACTTC.

This clonotype was found a few times. Written as DNA, the CDR3 is TGTGCCAGCAGCACACGCGGGGGGAACACTGAAGCTTTCTTT. As protein: CASSTRGGNTEAFF. The chain employs TRBV7-9 and TRBJ1-1; D perhaps matches TRBD1 (5 bases). Germline loops: CDR1 SEHNR, CDR2 FQNEAQ (reference sequence). Between the trimmed V and J ends, which lost 5 bases and 1 base, there was a span of 11 bases. The CDR3 sequence is 14 residues long.

This clonotype was counted many times. This chain links TRBV7-2 with TRBJ1-1, with D unresolved. CDR3 length: 13 amino acids. Between the trimmed V and J ends, which lost 5 bases and 0 bases, there was a span of 7 bases. Germline assignment: CDR1 SGHTA and CDR2 FQGNSA. For the CDR3, the DNA is TGTGCCAGCAGCCCCGGGCTGAACACTGAAGCTTTCTTT. Its protein product is CASSPGLNTEAFF.

The CDR3 spells CASSVKSGRPPQHF. CDR3 nucleotides: TGTGCCAGCAGCGTTAAGTCAGGGAGGCCGCCCCAGCATTTT. This chain connects TRBV7-9 to TRBJ1-5; possible D gene TRBD1, 5 bases. CDR3 length equals 14 residues. Per germline, CDR1 SEHNR and CDR2 FQNEAQ (reference sequence). V lost 5 bases to trimming and J lost 9 bases, with 17 bases between them.

A few counts support this clonotype. V is TRBV6-5 and J is TRBJ1-1; tentative D call: TRBD1 (5 bases). Per the germline V gene, CDR1 is MNHEY and CDR2 is SVGAGI. V lost 6 bases and J 5 bases, leaving 13 bases between the germline ends. The CDR3 is 13 residues long. The chain's CDR3 is CASSGPGRTEAFF. As DNA, the CDR3 is TGTGCCAGCAGCGGCCCAGGGAGGACTGAAGCTTTCTTT.

The J gene is TRBJ2-7, the V gene TRBV7-2, with 7 bases aligning to TRBD2. Germline assignment: CDR1 SGHTA and CDR2 FQGNSA. The CDR3 is made up of 15 amino acids. The trim removed 5 bases at V and 3 bases at J, leaving 10 bases unmatched. The CDR3 is CASSQASGDLYEQYF. The CDR3 DNA reads as TGTGCCAGCAGCCAGGCTAGCGGAGATCTCTACGAGCAGTACTTC. Drawing the rest from reference TRBV7-2 and TRBJ2-7, the complete variable domain is GAGVSQSPSNKVTEKGKDVELRCDPISGHTALYWYRQSLGQGLEFLIYFQGNSAPDKSGLPSDRFSAERTGGSVSTLTIQRTQQEDSAVYLCASSQASGDLYEQYFGPGTRLTVT.

Comment on this clonotype: This is likely an artifact of a read error, given a far larger clone one base away. The conserved phenylalanine or tryptophan is not found at the CDR3 terminus, so this likely reflects a read error. The chain couples TRBV7-9 to TRBJ1-1; unclear D gene. The V and J ends lost 2 bases and 5 bases respectively, with 6 bases between them. Germline CDR1 and CDR2: SEHNR and FQNEAQ (reference sequence). CDR3 size: 12 residues. The CDR3 coding sequence is TGTGCCAGCAGCTTAACGGGGACTGAAGCTTTCGTT. Amino acid sequence: CASSLTGTEAFV.

This clonotype has a single count. The V gene is TRBV20-1, the J gene TRBJ1-5; TRBD1 matches at 8 bases. Germline V gene lookup returns CDR1 DFQATT and CDR2 SNEGSKA (reference sequence). The length of the CDR3 is 16 residues. With 1 base clipped from V and 4 bases from J, the junction kept 9 bases outside the gene matches. CDR3 nucleotide sequence: TGCAGTGCTAGAGTGTCGGACAGGGTAGCAAATCAGCCCCAGCATTTT. Translated, it gives CSARVSDRVANQPQHF.

The V and J genes are TRBV24-1 and TRBJ2-5, with 10 bases identical to TRBD1. V was pared by 1 base and J by 4 bases, with 5 bases of the junction left unmatched. The CDR3 extends over 16 amino acids. Germline assignment: CDR1 KGHDR and CDR2 SFDVKD. As DNA, the CDR3 is TGTGCCACCAGTGATTTTCGACAGGGGGCAAGAGAGACCCAGTACTTC. This gives the protein CATSDFRQGARETQYF.